The 6 T cell receptor beta chains below were found in one sample sequenced in a study of cytomegalovirus exposure and HLA in healthy donors. Sequencing used immunoSEQ multiplex PCR; TCRdb keeps in-frame clones, though not all of them. In the table there are over 120,000 clones, about 94% of which are singletons. Sequenced sample: PBMCs. These receptors were obtained from a man between 18 and 35 years old in good health and CMV-seropositive.

CDR3 DNA sequence: TGTGCCATCAGCCCGGGACTATCAACGGGGGAGCTGTTTTTT. This gives the protein CAISPGLSTGELFF. The V and J genes are TRBV10-3 and TRBJ2-2; 7 nucleotides line up with TRBD2. With V trimmed by 6 bases and J by 8 bases, 9 bases remained unmatched. Germline V gene sequence: CDR1 ENHRY, CDR2 SYGVKD. CDR3 length: 14 residues.

The CDR3 region is CSVEGPLNTEAFF. CDR3 in DNA: TGCAGCGTGGAGGGACCCTTGAACACTGAAGCTTTCTTT. V usage is TRBV29-1 and J usage is TRBJ1-1, with D tentatively TRBD1 (5 bases). Germline CDR1 SQVTM, CDR2 ANQGSEA. V gave up 6 bases and J gave up 0 bases, with 11 bases separating them. This CDR3 comprises 13 residues.

This chain links TRBV7-8 with TRBJ2-5; 8 bases map to TRBD2. Trimming cost V 4 bases and J 4 bases; bases outside gene matches: 8. CDR1 and CDR2 (germline): SGHVS, FQNEAQ. The CDR3 spans 15 residues. CDR3 residues: CASSSPGLVSETQYF. DNA for the CDR3: TGTGCCAGCAGCTCCCCGGGACTAGTGTCAGAGACCCAGTACTTC.

This clone has a single count. The chain has TRBV9 and TRBJ1-1; no reliable D call. V was cut by 0 bases and J by 3 bases, with 6 bases left in between. This CDR3 has 13 amino acids. From germline, CDR1 is SGDLS and CDR2 YYNGEE. The CDR3: CASSVASDTEAFF. CDR3 DNA sequence: TGTGCCAGCAGCGTAGCTTCGGACACTGAAGCTTTCTTT.

This chain uses TRBV27 with TRBJ1-1; 7 bases map to TRBD1. Per the germline V gene, CDR1 is MNHEY and CDR2 is SMNVEV (reference sequence). J gave up 0 bases and V 6 bases, and 1 base lay outside the gene matches. The CDR3 loop spans 13 amino acids. As DNA, the CDR3 is TGTGCCAGCAGCGGACAGGTGAACACTGAAGCTTTCTTT. Protein sequence: CASSGQVNTEAFF.

The chain links TRBV27 to TRBJ2-7; no reliable D call. Germline CDR1 and CDR2: MNHEY and SMNVEV (reference sequence). With 2 bases removed from V and 3 bases from J, the gap between germline ends came to 8 bases. This CDR3 contains 13 residues. CDR3 sequence reads: CASSLRWSYEQYF. CDR3 nucleotides: TGTGCCAGCAGTTTAAGGTGGAGCTACGAGCAGTACTTC.